This T cell receptor (beta chain) was identified in a study of cytomegalovirus exposure and HLA in healthy donors. Points from the study as a whole: The sole available immune exposure information was CMV serostatus. The listing of approximately 160 TCR beta chains classed them as cytomegalovirus-associated. There were some public TCRs occurring in many donors, but most TCR sequences were rare. Analyzed later, most CMV-associated TCR beta chains appeared HLA-restricted.

With 60 Vbeta and 13 Jbeta primers, the PCR was carried out. Sequenced by immunoSEQ multiplex PCR; TCRdb stores in-frame clones only, minus some. Among around 130,000 clones listed, about four fifths were seen once. This CDR3 comprises 13 residues. The V gene's germline CDR1 is SNHLY and CDR2 FYNNEI. V was shortened by 7 bases and J by 0 bases, with 7 bases between the two germline ends. With respect to this clone: Its antigen is not identified.

The TCR comes from a young man in good health and CMV-seronegative. The chain links TRBV2 to TRBJ1-5; D is unclear. Material for sequencing was PBMCs. CDR3 nucleotide sequence: TGTGCCAGCATGAGTGATAGCAATCAGCCCCAGCATTTT. It codes for CASMSDSNQPQHF.